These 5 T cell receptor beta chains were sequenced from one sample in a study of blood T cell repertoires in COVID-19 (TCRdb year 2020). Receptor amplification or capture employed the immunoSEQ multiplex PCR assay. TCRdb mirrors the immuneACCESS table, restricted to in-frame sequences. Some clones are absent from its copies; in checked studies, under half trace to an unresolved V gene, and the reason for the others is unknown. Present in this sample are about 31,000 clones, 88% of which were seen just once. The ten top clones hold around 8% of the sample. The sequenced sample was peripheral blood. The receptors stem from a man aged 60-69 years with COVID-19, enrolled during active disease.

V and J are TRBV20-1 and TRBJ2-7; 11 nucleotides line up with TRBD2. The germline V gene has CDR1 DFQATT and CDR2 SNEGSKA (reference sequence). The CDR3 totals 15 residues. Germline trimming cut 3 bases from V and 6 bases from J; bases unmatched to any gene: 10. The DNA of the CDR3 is TGCAGTGCTAGTATCACTAGCGGGAGATTGTCCGAGCAGTACTTC. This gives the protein CSASITSGRLSEQYF.

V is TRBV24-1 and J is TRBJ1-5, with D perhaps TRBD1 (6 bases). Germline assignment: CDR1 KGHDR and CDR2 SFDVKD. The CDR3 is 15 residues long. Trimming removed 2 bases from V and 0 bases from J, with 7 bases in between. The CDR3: CATSDSGDSNQPQHF. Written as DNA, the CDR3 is TGTGCCACCAGTGATTCAGGGGATAGCAATCAGCCCCAGCATTTT.

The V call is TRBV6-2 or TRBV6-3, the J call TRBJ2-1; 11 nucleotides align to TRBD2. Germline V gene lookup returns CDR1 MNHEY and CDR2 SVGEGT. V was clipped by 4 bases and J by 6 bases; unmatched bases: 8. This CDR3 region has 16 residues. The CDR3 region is CASSWVAGGPINEQFF. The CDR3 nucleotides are TGTGCCAGCAGTTGGGTAGCGGGAGGGCCCATCAATGAGCAGTTCTTC.

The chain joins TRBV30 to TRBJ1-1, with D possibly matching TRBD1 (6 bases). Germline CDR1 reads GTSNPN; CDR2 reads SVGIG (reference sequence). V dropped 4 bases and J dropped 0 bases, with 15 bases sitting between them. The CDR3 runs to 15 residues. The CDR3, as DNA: TGTGCCTGGACACCCAGGGGAATGGTGAACACTGAAGCTTTCTTT. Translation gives CAWTPRGMVNTEAFF.

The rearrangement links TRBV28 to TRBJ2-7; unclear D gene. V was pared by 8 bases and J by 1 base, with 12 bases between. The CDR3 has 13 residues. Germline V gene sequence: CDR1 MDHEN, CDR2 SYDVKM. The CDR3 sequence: CASVTKLSYEQYF. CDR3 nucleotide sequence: TGTGCCAGCGTTACAAAATTGTCCTACGAGCAGTACTTC.